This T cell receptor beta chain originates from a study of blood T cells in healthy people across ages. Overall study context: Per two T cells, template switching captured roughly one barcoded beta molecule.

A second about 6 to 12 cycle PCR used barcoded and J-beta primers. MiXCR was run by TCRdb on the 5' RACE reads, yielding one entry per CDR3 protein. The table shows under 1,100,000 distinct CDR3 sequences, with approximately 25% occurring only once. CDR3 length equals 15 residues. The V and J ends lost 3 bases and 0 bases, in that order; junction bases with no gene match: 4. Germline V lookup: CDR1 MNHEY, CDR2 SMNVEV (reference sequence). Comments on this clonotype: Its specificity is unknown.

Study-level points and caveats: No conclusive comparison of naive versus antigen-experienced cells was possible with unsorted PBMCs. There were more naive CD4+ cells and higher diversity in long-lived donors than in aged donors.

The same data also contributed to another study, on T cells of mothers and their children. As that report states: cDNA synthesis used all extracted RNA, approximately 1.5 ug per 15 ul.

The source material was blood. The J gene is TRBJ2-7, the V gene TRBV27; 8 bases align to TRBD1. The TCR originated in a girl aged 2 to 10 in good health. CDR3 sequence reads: CASSLDRVGSYEQYF. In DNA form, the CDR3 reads TGTGCCAGCAGTTTGGACAGGGTTGGCTCCTACGAGCAGTACTTC.